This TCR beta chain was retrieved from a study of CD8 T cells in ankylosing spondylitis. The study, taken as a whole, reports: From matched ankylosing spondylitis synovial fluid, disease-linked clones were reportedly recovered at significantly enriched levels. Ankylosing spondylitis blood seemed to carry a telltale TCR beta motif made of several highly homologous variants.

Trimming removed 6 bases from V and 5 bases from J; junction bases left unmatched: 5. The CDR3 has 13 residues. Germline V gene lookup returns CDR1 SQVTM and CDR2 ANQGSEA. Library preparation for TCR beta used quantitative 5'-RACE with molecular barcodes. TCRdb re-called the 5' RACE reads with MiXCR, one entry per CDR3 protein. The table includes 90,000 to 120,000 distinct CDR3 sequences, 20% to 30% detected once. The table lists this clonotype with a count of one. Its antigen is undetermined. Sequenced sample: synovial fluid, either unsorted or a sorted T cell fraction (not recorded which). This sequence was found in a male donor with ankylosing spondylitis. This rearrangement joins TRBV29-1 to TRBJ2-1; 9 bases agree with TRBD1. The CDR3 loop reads CSVWTGANNEQFF. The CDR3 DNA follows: TGCAGCGTGTGGACAGGGGCCAACAATGAGCAGTTCTTC.